The 10 T cell receptor beta chains below were found in one sample sequenced in a study of beta chain features in type 1 diabetes (dated by TCRdb to the late 2010s). The method behind the library was the immunoSEQ multiplex PCR assay. All of the isolated RNA was reverse transcribed with the High Capacity cDNA Reverse Transcription Kit, so expressed TCRB transcripts were sequenced. In its TCRdb copy, this immuneACCESS table keeps in-frame sequences only and misses some clones. Where compared with another copy, unresolved V genes explain less than half of these, and the others have no known cause. Within this sample are 95,000 to 150,000 clones, with around 15% of them counted one time only. About 2.5% of the sample comes from the top ten. Antigens of these TCRs are unknown. Study-wide findings and limitations: Type 1 diabetes patients showed a moderate but significant shortening of TCRB CDR3 length in all four CD4+ subsets.

Material: central memory CD4+ T cells from blood. These receptors were collected from a man aged 25-40 years with type 1 diabetes.

In its sample, this clone was seen a few times. The CDR3 loop is CASSQDEQGTEAFF. The CDR3 nucleotides are TGCGCCAGCAGCCAAGACGAACAGGGGACTGAAGCTTTCTTT. The genes are TRBV4-3 and TRBJ1-1; 7 bases are shared with TRBD1. V shed 0 bases, J shed 5 bases, and the junction held 3 bases outside the gene matches. The CDR3 runs 14 residues. The germline V gene has CDR1 LGHNA and CDR2 YSLEER.

A remark on this clone: The sample holds other DNA sequences that translate to the same CDR3. The chain employs TRBV18 and TRBJ1-6; D gene ambiguous. V dropped 3 bases and J dropped 0 bases, with 6 bases sitting between them. The CDR3 is 15 amino acids. The germline V gene has CDR1 KGHSH and CDR2 LQKENI. As DNA, the CDR3 is TGTGCCAGCTCACCGGAGAGCTCCTATAATTCACCCCTCCACTTT. It encodes CASSPESSYNSPLHF. The variable domain in full, with the rest retrieved from reference TRBV18 and TRBJ1-6, is NAGVMQNPRHLVRRRGQEARLRCSPMKGHSHVYWYRQLPEEGLKFMVYLQKENIIDESGMPKERFSAEFPKEGPSILRIQQVVRGDSAAYFCASSPESSYNSPLHFGNGTRLTVT.

Many counts were recorded for this clone. V and J are TRBV28 and TRBJ2-3, with a possible D match to TRBD2 (5 bases). The germline V gene encodes CDR1 MDHEN and CDR2 SYDVKM. The CDR3 totals 14 residues. V shed 6 bases and J shed 5 bases, with 15 bases lying between them. As DNA, the CDR3 is TGTGCCAGCAGGTTCGGCCTGGCGGGAGATACGCAGTATTTT. Its translation is CASRFGLAGDTQYF.

V is TRBV7-6 and J is TRBJ2-1, with D maybe TRBD2 (5 bases). The CDR3 has 15 amino acids. The V gene lost 1 base and the J gene lost 4 bases, with 11 bases spanning the gap. CDR1 is SGHVS, CDR2 FNYEAQ, per germline. CDR3 residues: CASSLDQRRYNEQFF. Written as DNA, the CDR3 is TGTGCCAGCAGCTTAGATCAGCGGAGATACAATGAGCAGTTCTTC.

This chain joins TRBV29-1 and TRBJ1-2; tentatively, D is TRBD1 (5 bases). The CDR3 spans 14 residues. Germline CDR1 SQVTM, CDR2 ANQGSEA. The V and J ends lost 4 bases and 2 bases respectively, with 14 bases between them. Written as DNA, the CDR3 is TGCAGCGTTGCGGGACTAAACGTAAACTATGGCTACACCTTC. Translating it yields CSVAGLNVNYGYTF.

This clone came up a few times. V usage is TRBV5-1 and J usage is TRBJ2-2; D not certain. This CDR3 is 16 amino acids long. Trimming cost V 4 bases and J 5 bases, with 18 bases left between them. From germline, CDR1 is SGHRS and CDR2 YFSETQ. The CDR3 reads CASSLQGGSRTGELFF. The CDR3 region has the DNA TGCGCCAGCAGCCTACAAGGCGGTTCAAGGACCGGGGAGCTGTTTTTT.

This clone was counted a few times. The chain recombines TRBV10-3 with TRBJ2-7; 7 nucleotides agree with TRBD1. The CDR3 is 15 residues long. J gave up 4 bases and V 3 bases, and 9 bases lay outside the gene matches. The germline gives CDR1 ENHRY, CDR2 SYGVKD. In nucleotides, the CDR3 is TGTGCCATCAGTGACCCCCGGGACAGAGGATACGAGCAGTACTTC. It codes for CAISDPRDRGYEQYF.

There are a few counts of this clone. The chain employs TRBV14 and TRBJ2-2, with D perhaps matching TRBD2 (5 bases). Germline V gene sequence: CDR1 SGHDN, CDR2 FVKESK. V gave up 0 bases and J gave up 2 bases, with 10 bases separating them. The CDR3 consists of 16 residues. CDR3 sequence (DNA): TGTGCCAGCAGCCAAGACTACGGGGTCAACACCGGGGAGCTGTTTTTT. Its translation: CASSQDYGVNTGELFF.

This clone has a handful of counts. V is TRBV7-3 and J is TRBJ2-1, with 8 bases aligning to TRBD1. The CDR3 contains 13 residues. CDR1 is SGHTA, CDR2 FQGTGA, per germline. Germline trimming cut 5 bases from V and 6 bases from J; bases unmatched to any gene: 3. The CDR3 loop is CASSTGTGNEQFF. The CDR3 DNA sequence: TGTGCCAGCAGCACCGGGACAGGCAATGAGCAGTTCTTC.

This clone was seen ten or more times. This chain uses TRBV7-9 with TRBJ2-5, with TRBD2 identical over 9 bases. Germline V gene lookup returns CDR1 SEHNR and CDR2 FQNEAQ (reference sequence). V lost 3 bases to trimming and J lost 5 bases; unmatched junction nucleotides: 16. The CDR3 extends over 18 amino acids. CDR3 bases: TGTGCCAGCAGCTTGCCCCCCCGGCTAGCGGGGACCGGGGAGACCCAGTACTTC. As protein: CASSLPPRLAGTGETQYF.